Listed here are 22 T cell receptor beta chains from one sample, sequenced in a study of cytomegalovirus exposure and HLA in healthy donors. The PCR made use of 60 Vbeta and 13 Jbeta primers. Here immunoSEQ multiplex PCR was the method, and the copy in TCRdb shows in-frame clones only, minus some. The repertoire holds 80,000 or so clones, with around 68% as singletons. Specimen: PBMCs. The receptors shown here come from a man aged 25-45 years in good health and CMV-seropositive.

A few counts support this clone. The J gene is TRBJ2-7, the V gene TRBV5-1; maybe TRBD1 (7 bases). V lost 3 bases to trimming and J lost 2 bases, with 12 bases between them. The germline gives CDR1 SGHRS, CDR2 YFSETQ. The CDR3 has 14 amino acids. The CDR3 nucleotides read TGCGCCAGCAGCTCAGCAGGGGGGACCTACGAGCAGTACTTC. Translation: CASSSAGGTYEQYF.

The rearrangement uses TRBV30 and TRBJ2-3; TRBD2 might be the D (6 bases). CDR3 size: 14 residues. CDR1 is GTSNPN, CDR2 SVGIG, per germline (reference sequence). V was cut by 4 bases and J by 1 base, with 12 bases left in between. CDR3 residues: CAWNSGLGTDTQYF. The DNA for the CDR3 is TGTGCCTGGAATAGCGGCTTAGGCACAGATACGCAGTATTTT.

This clone was counted once. The chain uses TRBV6-1 and TRBJ1-2; TRBD1 matches 8 bases. The CDR3 runs 16 residues. The V gene end was trimmed by 0 bases and the J gene end by 7 bases; junction bases not matched to a gene: 10. Germline assignment: CDR1 MNHNS and CDR2 SASEGT. The CDR3 sequence: CASSEASGRGRGGYTF. CDR3 bases: TGTGCCAGCAGTGAAGCATCGGGCAGGGGGCGAGGTGGCTACACCTTC.

In this sample, this clone turned up a few times. This rearrangement joins TRBV5-6 to TRBJ2-6; tentatively, D is TRBD1 (5 bases). This CDR3 spans 14 amino acids. Germline V gene data show CDR1 as SGHDT and CDR2 as YYEEEE. Trimming left V 4 bases short and J 4 bases short, with 9 bases between. The CDR3, as DNA: TGTGCCAGCAGCCAGGGAAGGGGGGCCAACGTCCTGACTTTC. Translating gives CASSQGRGANVLTF.

The chain has TRBV19 and TRBJ2-3; 13 bases are a match to TRBD2. V lost 5 bases, J lost 4 bases, and 9 bases stayed unmatched. The CDR3 spans 17 residues. Germline CDR1 reads LNHDA; CDR2 reads SQIVND (reference sequence). CDR3 DNA sequence: TGTGCCAGTAGTGGCAGGACTAGCGGGAGATTGTCAGATACGCAGTATTTT. This gives the protein CASSGRTSGRLSDTQYF.

The CDR3 region has the DNA TGTGCCAGCAGTCTGACAGGGATCGCTGAAGCTTTCTTT. It translates to CASSLTGIAEAFF. V gene TRBV28 combines with J gene TRBJ1-1, with 7 nucleotides matching TRBD1. Germline trimming cut 5 bases from V and 6 bases from J; bases unmatched to any gene: 6. This CDR3 region has 13 residues. CDR1 is MDHEN, CDR2 SYDVKM, per germline.

V usage is TRBV6-1 and J usage is TRBJ2-3; 10 positions match TRBD2. The germline V gene encodes CDR1 MNHNS and CDR2 SASEGT. The CDR3 totals 15 residues. The trim removed 9 bases at V and 8 bases at J, leaving 14 bases unmatched. The chain's CDR3 is CASGLGGLAFGTQYF. CDR3 nucleotide sequence: TGTGCCAGTGGTCTTGGGGGACTAGCGTTCGGTACGCAGTATTTT.

This chain connects TRBV4-1 to TRBJ2-5; TRBD1 matches at 7 bases. The germline gives CDR1 MGHRA, CDR2 YSYEKL. The V gene end was trimmed by 0 bases and the J gene end by 1 base; junction bases not matched to a gene: 2. This CDR3 contains 15 residues. CDR3 region: CASSQETGIQETQYF. In DNA, the CDR3 is TGCGCCAGCAGCCAAGAGACAGGGATCCAAGAGACCCAGTACTTC.

This chain joins TRBV18 and TRBJ2-5; a possible D gene is TRBD2 (6 bases). Trimming cost V 4 bases and J 5 bases, with 14 bases left between them. The CDR3 contains 14 residues. Per germline, CDR1 KGHSH and CDR2 LQKENI. CDR3 DNA: TGTGCCAGCTCACTTTCGGGGGACGCGGAGACCCAGTACTTC. This codes for CASSLSGDAETQYF.

This chain links TRBV5-4 with TRBJ2-7; 8 bases are shared with TRBD1. The CDR3 is 15 amino acids. CDR1 and CDR2 from the germline V gene are SGHNT and YYREEE (reference sequence). V shed 2 bases and J 5 bases; nucleotides not matched to a gene: 9. CDR3 coding DNA: TGTGCCAGCAGCTTAGTCAGGGGGCAGAGAGACGAGCAGTACTTC. It is translated as CASSLVRGQRDEQYF.

The genes are TRBV29-1 and TRBJ2-1; the match to TRBD1 covers 8 bases. V trimming: 7 bases; J trimming: 3 bases; junction bases outside the gene matches: 5. Germline-derived CDR1 and CDR2 are SQVTM and ANQGSEA. This CDR3 is built from 13 residues. CDR3 in amino acids: CSGTGGFYNEQFF. The CDR3 nucleotides are TGCAGCGGCACAGGGGGTTTCTACAATGAGCAGTTCTTC.

This clone showed up just a few times. This rearrangement joins TRBV5-1 to TRBJ2-5; 8 nucleotides align to TRBD2. Germline lookup yields CDR1 SGHRS and CDR2 YFSETQ. This CDR3 contains 14 residues. With 7 bases clipped from V and 4 bases from J, the junction kept 9 bases outside the gene matches. The CDR3: CASSVLGRGETQYF. The CDR3 DNA reads TGCGCCAGCTCGGTACTCGGGAGGGGAGAGACCCAGTACTTC.

This clone was seen more than once but under ten times. The V call is TRBV5-1, the J call TRBJ2-3; TRBD1 is a possible D gene (6 bases). Trimming removed 3 bases from V and 0 bases from J, with 11 bases in between. CDR3 length: 15 amino acids. Germline lookup yields CDR1 SGHRS and CDR2 YFSETQ. Written as DNA, the CDR3 is TGCGCCAGCAGCTCACCAGGGGCTAGCACAGATACGCAGTATTTT. As protein: CASSSPGASTDTQYF.

The chain is built from TRBV4-3 and TRBJ2-1; D possibly corresponds to TRBD1 (6 bases). The CDR3 sequence is 16 residues long. V dropped 0 bases and J dropped 1 base, with 10 bases sitting between them. CDR1 and CDR2 from the germline V gene are LGHNA and YSLEER. In nucleotides, the CDR3 is TGCGCCAGCAGCCAAGACGCCAGGGGATCCTACAATGAGCAGTTCTTC. It specifies CASSQDARGSYNEQFF.

This sequence joins TRBV5-6 and TRBJ2-5, with a possible D match to TRBD1 (5 bases). The CDR3 extends over 15 amino acids. CDR1 and CDR2 from the germline V gene are SGHDT and YYEEEE. V lost 4 bases and J 5 bases, leaving 18 bases between the germline ends. DNA for the CDR3: TGTGCCAGCAGCCGGGCCGTTGGGGCTGGGGAGACCCAGTACTTC. It codes for CASSRAVGAGETQYF.

This clone showed up just a few times. This chain uses TRBV28 with TRBJ1-1; D is undetermined. The germline V gene has CDR1 MDHEN and CDR2 SYDVKM. With 3 bases removed from V and 11 bases from J, the gap between germline ends came to 13 bases. The CDR3 sequence is 12 residues long. CDR3 loop: CASSLMQSLAFF. CDR3 coding DNA: TGTGCCAGCAGTTTGATGCAGTCATTGGCTTTCTTT.

The CDR3 reads CASSLAGQLEETQYF. CDR3 in DNA: TGCGCCAGCAGCTTGGCTGGACAGTTAGAAGAGACCCAGTACTTC. The J gene is TRBJ2-5, the V gene TRBV5-1, with D maybe TRBD1 (6 bases). The CDR3 loop spans 15 amino acids. Germline assignment: CDR1 SGHRS and CDR2 YFSETQ. The V gene lost 0 bases and the J gene lost 3 bases, with 12 bases spanning the gap. The variable domain in full, completed from reference TRBV5-1 and TRBJ2-5, reads KAGVTQTPRYLIKTRGQQVTLSCSPISGHRSVSWYQQTPGQGLQFLFEYFSETQRNKGNFPGRFSGRQFSNSRSEMNVSTLELGDSALYLCASSLAGQLEETQYFGPGTRLLVL.

The V call is TRBV30, the J call TRBJ1-4; 8 nucleotides line up with TRBD1. V was clipped by 0 bases and J by 7 bases; unmatched bases: 4. This CDR3 region has 14 residues. Per the germline V gene, CDR1 is GTSNPN and CDR2 is SVGIG (reference sequence). CDR3 bases: TGTGCCTGGAGTGTAAGGACAGGGAGTGAAAAACTGTTTTTT. Its protein is CAWSVRTGSEKLFF.

The gene calls are TRBV7-6 and TRBJ1-5, with D maybe TRBD1 (5 bases). Trimming cost V 5 bases and J 0 bases, with 14 bases left between them. The V gene's germline CDR1 is SGHVS and CDR2 FNYEAQ. The CDR3 is made up of 16 amino acids. In DNA, the CDR3 is TGTGCCAGCAGCGAAGAATCAGGGATTAGCAATCAGCCCCAGCATTTT. It encodes CASSEESGISNQPQHF.

Turning to this clone: One end of the junction is discordant with germline, which a read error may explain. The chain combines TRBV6-5 with TRBJ1-2; D unresolved. The CDR3 loop spans 9 amino acids. Germline CDR1 MNHEY, CDR2 SVGAGI. Here the CDR3 reads CASTDGFTF. The CDR3 DNA reads TGTGCCAGCACTGATGGCTTCACCTTC.

The chain couples TRBV9 to TRBJ1-1, with D possibly matching TRBD1 (5 bases). In germline, CDR1 is SGDLS, CDR2 YYNGEE. V lost 1 base and J 5 bases, leaving 12 bases between the germline ends. This CDR3 is 14 amino acids long. The CDR3 sequence is CASSVRGGATEAFF. The CDR3 DNA sequence: TGTGCCAGCAGCGTACGAGGAGGGGCGACTGAAGCTTTCTTT.

J is TRBJ1-4 and V is TRBV9; a weak D match, TRBD1 (5 bases). CDR1 SGDLS and CDR2 YYNGEE come from the germline V gene. V lost 3 bases and J 6 bases, leaving 15 bases between the germline ends. The CDR3 totals 15 residues. CDR3 protein: CASSAQAGVYEKLFF. The CDR3 DNA follows: TGTGCCAGCAGCGCACAGGCAGGCGTATATGAAAAACTGTTTTTT.